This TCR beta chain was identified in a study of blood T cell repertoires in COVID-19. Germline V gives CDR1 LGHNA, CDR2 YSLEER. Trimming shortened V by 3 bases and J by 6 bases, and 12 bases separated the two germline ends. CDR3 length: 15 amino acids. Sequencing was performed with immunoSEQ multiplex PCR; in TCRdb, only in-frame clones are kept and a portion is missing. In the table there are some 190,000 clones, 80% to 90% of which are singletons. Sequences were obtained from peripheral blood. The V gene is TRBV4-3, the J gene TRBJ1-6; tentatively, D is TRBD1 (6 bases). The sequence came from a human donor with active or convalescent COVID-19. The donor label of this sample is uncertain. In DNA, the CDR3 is TGCGCCAGCAGCCAGGAAGGACAGATTAATTCACCCCTCCACTTT. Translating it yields CASSQEGQINSPLHF.